Presented here are 30 T cell receptor beta chains from one specimen sequenced in a study of blood T cell repertoires in COVID-19. Only in-frame clones appear in the TCRdb table, and some are missing; sequencing was by immunoSEQ multiplex PCR. The table records 90,000 to 100,000 clones, approximately 88% of them present only once. The sample taken for sequencing was peripheral blood. The receptors derive from a woman aged 55-75 years with COVID-19, enrolled during active disease.

The gene calls are TRBV6-5 and TRBJ1-2; 7 nucleotides agree with TRBD1. With 6 bases clipped from V and 4 bases from J, the junction kept 5 bases outside the gene matches. Germline V gives CDR1 MNHEY, CDR2 SVGAGI. The CDR3 has 13 residues. This CDR3 reads CASSRDRAYGYTF. Written as DNA, the CDR3 is TGTGCCAGCAGCCGAGACAGGGCCTATGGCTACACCTTC.

In DNA form, the CDR3 reads TGTGCCATCGTCGGCGGGGGGGAAGGGAGTGTCTATGGCTACACCTTC. This encodes CAIVGGGEGSVYGYTF. The genes are TRBV28 and TRBJ1-2; TRBD1 is a possible D gene (5 bases). This CDR3 region has 16 residues. CDR1 MDHEN and CDR2 SYDVKM come from the germline V gene. Trimming took 10 bases from V and 4 from J, leaving 25 bases between them.

The genes are TRBV6-5 and TRBJ2-7, with 12 nucleotides matching TRBD2. The CDR3 consists of 15 residues. CDR1 and CDR2 from the germline V gene are MNHEY and SVGAGI. The trim removed 6 bases at V and 8 bases at J, leaving 11 bases unmatched. The CDR3 loop reads CASRPTSGGTPKQYF. The CDR3 coding sequence is TGTGCCAGCAGGCCGACTAGCGGGGGAACTCCGAAGCAGTACTTC.

J is TRBJ2-5 and V is TRBV10-1; no definite D call. CDR3 length equals 11 residues. Germline CDR1 is WNHNN and CDR2 is SYGVQD (reference sequence). Between the trimmed V and J ends, which lost 11 bases and 5 bases, there was a span of 12 bases. CDR3 nucleotide sequence: TGCGCCCGGCGCGACTGGGAGACCCAGTACTTC. Translation: CARRDWETQYF.

The J gene is TRBJ2-6, the V gene TRBV2, with D tentatively TRBD2 (5 bases). The CDR3 is 15 residues long. CDR1 SNHLY and CDR2 FYNNEI come from the germline V gene. V was pared by 3 bases and J by 2 bases, with 8 bases between. CDR3 DNA: TGTGCCAGCAGTGACGGGGTTACTGGGGCCAACGTCCTGACTTTC. This gives the protein CASSDGVTGANVLTF.

This clone was observed a handful of times. This chain uses TRBV11-2 with TRBJ1-2; D not certain. CDR3 length equals 14 residues. V was clipped by 2 bases and J by 7 bases, with 14 bases between them. Germline lookup yields CDR1 SGHAT and CDR2 FQNNGV. The CDR3 here is CASSLFGLSSGYTF. The CDR3 region has the DNA TGTGCCAGCAGCTTATTCGGTCTCTCTAGTGGCTACACCTTC.

The chain has TRBV19 and TRBJ2-6, with D possibly TRBD1 on 6 matching bases. Trimming cost V 1 base and J 2 bases, with 15 bases left between them. The CDR3 covers 18 residues. Germline-derived CDR1 and CDR2 are LNHDA and SQIVND (reference sequence). In nucleotides, the CDR3 is TGTGCCAGTAGTATAGGGCAGGGGCTGAATCCTGGGGCCAACGTCCTGACTTTC. Encoded protein: CASSIGQGLNPGANVLTF.

The chain couples TRBV29-1 to TRBJ1-1; D perhaps matches TRBD1 (5 bases). From germline, CDR1 is SQVTM and CDR2 ANQGSEA. With 4 bases removed from V and 5 bases from J, the gap between germline ends came to 14 bases. The CDR3 totals 13 residues. DNA of the CDR3: TGCAGCGTTGTTGGTTCAGGGCGGACTGAAGCTTTCTTT. Its translation: CSVVGSGRTEAFF.

The rearrangement links TRBV13 to TRBJ1-2, with 8 bases that match TRBD1. Germline-derived CDR1 and CDR2 are PRHDT and FYEKMQ (reference sequence). This CDR3 has 17 amino acids. V trimming: 0 bases; J trimming: 4 bases; junction bases outside the gene matches: 10. DNA for the CDR3: TGTGCCAGCAGCTTAGGCCAATTAGGGGACAGGCTCTATGGCTACACCTTC. This encodes CASSLGQLGDRLYGYTF.

The genes are TRBV7-2 and TRBJ2-1; TRBD2 matches 8 bases. The V and J ends lost 1 base and 15 bases, in that order; junction bases with no gene match: 8. Germline V gives CDR1 SGHTA, CDR2 FQGNSA. The CDR3 is 13 amino acids. The DNA for the CDR3 is TGTGCCAGCAGCTTAGTGACCAGCGGGGGCCCGTTCTTC. Protein sequence: CASSLVTSGGPFF.

This chain links TRBV13 with TRBJ1-2; 10 nucleotides agree with TRBD1. Germline V gene sequence: CDR1 PRHDT, CDR2 FYEKMQ (reference sequence). CDR3 length: 13 amino acids. The trim removed 5 bases at V and 7 bases at J, leaving 4 bases unmatched. The CDR3 DNA sequence: TGTGCCAGCAGCCCCGGGACAGGGGTTGGCTACACCTTC. Its protein product is CASSPGTGVGYTF.

The chain joins TRBV24-1 to TRBJ1-2, with 11 bases lining up with TRBD1. Germline V gene sequence: CDR1 KGHDR, CDR2 SFDVKD. Trimming took 5 bases from V and 0 from J; bases not matched to a gene: 4. The length of the CDR3 is 16 residues. In DNA, the CDR3 is TGTGCCACCAGTGGGACAGGGGGCTCCGCTAACTATGGCTACACCTTC. It translates to CATSGTGGSANYGYTF.

The chain uses TRBV5-1 and TRBJ2-7; D is unclear. The V gene's germline CDR1 is SGHRS and CDR2 YFSETQ. The CDR3 runs to 12 residues. Trimming cost V 3 bases and J 5 bases, with 9 bases left between them. The CDR3 bases are TGCGCCAGCAGCTCACCTCCTAACGAGCAGTACTTC. This translates into CASSSPPNEQYF.

The V and J genes are TRBV2 and TRBJ2-7; 10 positions match TRBD1. This CDR3 is 14 amino acids long. V gave up 6 bases and J gave up 3 bases; unmatched junction bases: 5. CDR1 is SNHLY and CDR2 is FYNNEI in the germline V gene. The CDR3 nucleotides read TGTGCCAGCAGAGGACAGGGGGGTGGCTACGAGCAGTACTTC. Its protein is CASRGQGGGYEQYF.

CDR3 in amino acids: CASRYSGGEETQYF. In DNA form, the CDR3 reads TGCGCCAGCAGATATAGCGGGGGGGAAGAGACCCAGTACTTC. The chain has TRBV5-1 and TRBJ2-5; 11 nucleotides match TRBD2. From germline, CDR1 is SGHRS and CDR2 YFSETQ. This CDR3 has 14 amino acids. With 5 bases clipped from V and 3 bases from J, the junction kept 3 bases outside the gene matches.

The chain is built from TRBV2 and TRBJ2-1, with 14 bases aligning to TRBD2. V lost 6 bases and J lost 4; bases outside the gene matches: 2. This CDR3 is built from 15 residues. Germline V CDR1 and CDR2: SNHLY, FYNNEI. CDR3 sequence: CASSGTSGRYNEQFF. In DNA form, the CDR3 reads TGTGCCAGCAGCGGGACTAGCGGGAGATACAATGAGCAGTTCTTC.

This clone has only a few counts. The genes are TRBV5-6 and TRBJ1-2, with 9 nucleotides matching TRBD1. V lost 4 bases, J lost 10 bases, and 11 bases stayed unmatched. The CDR3 loop spans 14 amino acids. The V gene's germline CDR1 is SGHDT and CDR2 YYEEEE. The CDR3 nucleotides read TGTGCCAGCAGCCCAGGACAGGGGAATTGGGACTACACCTTC. It specifies CASSPGQGNWDYTF.

The chain has TRBV30 and TRBJ1-4, with 7 bases lining up with TRBD1. The CDR3 loop spans 13 amino acids. Trimming removed 3 bases from V and 8 bases from J; junction bases left unmatched: 6. The germline gives CDR1 GTSNPN, CDR2 SVGIG (reference sequence). In nucleotides, the CDR3 is TGTGCCTGGAGCATAGACAGGGAGGAAAAACTGTTTTTT. It codes for CAWSIDREEKLFF.

This chain joins TRBV21-1 and TRBJ2-5; the table's D call TRBD2 went unverified against the DNA. TRBV21-1 is a documented pseudogene. The CDR3 covers 15 residues. The CDR3 region is CASSKVRESSETQYF. In DNA, the CDR3 is TGTGCCAGCAGCAAAGTAAGGGAGAGCTCAGAGACCCAGTACTTC.

This chain joins TRBV7-2 and TRBJ1-4; maybe TRBD1 (6 bases). Trimming took 6 bases from V and 8 from J, leaving 22 bases between them. This CDR3 comprises 16 residues. The germline V gene has CDR1 SGHTA and CDR2 FQGNSA. The chain's CDR3 is CASSPGGARSTEKLFF. As DNA, the CDR3 is TGTGCCAGCAGTCCCGGGGGGGCCCGGTCGACCGAAAAACTGTTTTTT.

The chain has TRBV27 and TRBJ2-3, with D perhaps TRBD1 (5 bases). V was cut by 6 bases and J by 2 bases, with 15 bases left in between. The CDR3 covers 15 residues. Germline CDR1 and CDR2: MNHEY and SMNVEV (reference sequence). The CDR3 loop is CASSAAGHFTDTQYF. In DNA, the CDR3 is TGTGCCAGCAGCGCTGCAGGGCACTTCACAGATACGCAGTATTTT.

The V gene is TRBV6-2 or TRBV6-3, the J gene TRBJ1-2; perhaps TRBD1 as D (5 bases). Trimming cost V 2 bases and J 2 bases, with 12 bases left between them. Germline loops: CDR1 MNHEY, CDR2 SVGEGT. The length of the CDR3 is 15 residues. DNA of the CDR3: TGTGCCAGCAGTTACCATCTCCGACAGAACTATGGCTACACCTTC. This translates into CASSYHLRQNYGYTF.

The rearrangement uses TRBV7-2 and TRBJ2-2, with TRBD2 matching 13 bases. Germline V gene data show CDR1 as SGHTA and CDR2 as FQGNSA. The CDR3 length is 18 residues. V trimming: 5 bases; J trimming: 4 bases; junction bases outside the gene matches: 10. CDR3 in DNA: TGTGCCAGCAGCCCTCGCGGACTAGCGGGGGTCGGCACCGGGGAGCTGTTTTTT. Protein product: CASSPRGLAGVGTGELFF.

DNA for the CDR3: TGTGCCAGCAGTCCCCTTTTGCGGGCCACAGATACGCAGTATTTT. It codes for CASSPLLRATDTQYF. The chain combines TRBV27 with TRBJ2-3; D possibly corresponds to TRBD2 (5 bases). The V gene's germline CDR1 is MNHEY and CDR2 SMNVEV (reference sequence). CDR3 length: 15 amino acids. V gave up 5 bases and J gave up 2 bases, with 14 bases separating them.

The gene calls are TRBV12-3 or TRBV12-4 and TRBJ2-7; D unresolved. V was clipped by 3 bases and J by 5 bases, with 8 bases between them. This CDR3 is 12 amino acids long. The CDR3: CASSLARNEQYF. The DNA for the CDR3 is TGTGCCAGCAGTTTGGCCCGAAACGAGCAGTACTTC.

V usage is TRBV10-3 and J usage is TRBJ2-1; the match to TRBD2 covers 9 bases. The CDR3 spans 14 residues. The J segment lost 6 bases and the V segment lost 11 bases, leaving 11 bases of the junction unmatched. In germline, CDR1 is ENHRY, CDR2 SYGVKD. Written as DNA, the CDR3 is TGTGCCTCCGTGCAGGGACTAGCAGGCAATGAGCAGTTCTTC. Amino acids: CASVQGLAGNEQFF.

V and J are TRBV3-1 (or the pseudogene TRBV3-2) and TRBJ2-7; tentative D call: TRBD2 (6 bases). Germline V gene data show CDR1 as LGHDT and CDR2 as YNNKEL (reference sequence). The CDR3 is made up of 15 amino acids. V lost 1 base and J lost 3, with 13 bases in between. The CDR3 coding sequence is TGTGCCAGCAGCCAAGGGGCTAGCGTTTACTACGAGCAGTACTTC. As protein: CASSQGASVYYEQYF.

The V gene is TRBV4-3, the J gene TRBJ2-3, with 7 bases matching TRBD2. CDR3 length: 16 amino acids. Germline V lookup: CDR1 LGHNA, CDR2 YSLEER. V lost 0 bases, J lost 0 bases, and 3 bases stayed unmatched. The CDR3 is CASSQDSGVSTDTQYF. The CDR3 DNA sequence: TGCGCCAGCAGCCAAGACAGCGGGGTTAGCACAGATACGCAGTATTTT.

The chain recombines TRBV7-3 with TRBJ2-2; D is perhaps TRBD2 (5 bases). The CDR3 length is 14 residues. V was shortened by 5 bases and J by 4 bases, with 11 bases between the two germline ends. Germline V gene sequence: CDR1 SGHTA, CDR2 FQGTGA. The CDR3 DNA reads TGTGCCAGCAGCGAAACACGGGGCACCGGGGAGCTGTTTTTT. It yields the protein CASSETRGTGELFF.

The chain recombines TRBV4-2 with TRBJ1-2; possible D gene TRBD1, 6 bases. V gave up 4 bases and J gave up 2 bases, with 14 bases separating them. CDR1 is LGHNA, CDR2 YNFKEQ, per germline. This CDR3 has 15 amino acids. The chain's CDR3 is CASSPYGQSNYGYTF. The CDR3 region has the DNA TGTGCCAGCAGCCCGTACGGACAGTCAAACTATGGCTACACCTTC.